The 26 T cell receptor beta chains below all came from one sample that was sequenced in a study of T cells in Graves' hyperthyroidism and ophthalmopathy (dated by TCRdb to the late 2010s). The method was multiplex PCR. TCRdb shows the sequencer as Illumina HiSeq 2000. Amplification of TCR beta CDR3 regions was carried out from RNA transcripts. The TCR CDR3 was subjected to a first round of RT-PCR using the HTBI primer set and the Qiagen OneStep RT-PCR kit. The raw public data were reprocessed by TCRdb itself: fastp quality trimming at Q25, MiXCR clonotype calling, in-frame beta chains only. Identical CDR3 protein sequences are pooled into one entry, listed with their most common genes and DNA. This sample is represented by approximately 690,000 distinct CDR3 sequences; 20% of them were singletons. The biggest ten clones account for around a third of the sample. The sample comprised blood. The receptors were sampled from a young man with Graves' ophthalmopathy.

This clonotype came up many times. This chain uses TRBV6-1 with TRBJ2-5; 8 bases match TRBD1. CDR1 is MNHNS and CDR2 is SASEGT in the germline V gene. V dropped 5 bases and J dropped 5; count of bases not matched to a gene: 10. The CDR3 contains 15 residues. CDR3 in amino acids: CASSPTQGAGETQYF. CDR3 coding DNA: TGTGCCAGCAGTCCAACTCAGGGGGCAGGGGAGACCCAGTACTTC.

To note about this clonotype: Mismatch with germline at one junction end may stem from a read error. This chain joins TRBV7-9 and TRBJ2-3; unclear D gene. The CDR3 sequence is 14 residues long. Germline V gene sequence: CDR1 SEHNR, CDR2 FQNEAQ (reference sequence). This CDR3 reads CATSSSFSTDTQYF. The CDR3 bases are TGTGCCACCAGCTCCAGTTTTAGCACAGATACGCAGTATTTT.

This clonotype was counted once. V is TRBV6-2 or TRBV6-3 and J is TRBJ1-1; 12 nucleotides line up with TRBD1. V lost 4 bases, J lost 4 bases, and 1 base stayed unmatched. Germline CDR1 is MNHEY and CDR2 is SVGEGT. This CDR3 contains 14 residues. CDR3 in amino acids: CASSWDRGPTEAFF. DNA of the CDR3: TGTGCCAGCAGTTGGGACAGGGGGCCCACTGAAGCTTTCTTT.

This clonotype appeared many times. The gene calls are TRBV2 and TRBJ2-4; 9 positions agree with TRBD1. V shed 6 bases, J shed 7 bases, and the junction held 4 bases outside the gene matches. The CDR3 spans 13 residues. In germline, CDR1 is SNHLY, CDR2 FYNNEI. CDR3 sequence: CASRRQGENIQYF. In nucleotides, the CDR3 is TGTGCCAGCAGGCGACAGGGGGAGAACATTCAGTACTTC.

In this sample, this clonotype turned up a few times. The genes are TRBV15 and TRBJ1-6; a possible D gene is TRBD1 (5 bases). Germline loops: CDR1 LNHNV, CDR2 YYDKDF (reference sequence). V was shortened by 0 bases and J by 10 bases, with 19 bases between the two germline ends. This CDR3 is built from 17 residues. The CDR3 sequence is CATSRDPLGGVGSPLHF. CDR3 bases: TGTGCCACCAGCAGAGATCCGCTTGGAGGGGTAGGATCACCCCTCCACTTT.

This clonotype has only a few counts. The chain is built from TRBV6-5 and TRBJ1-2; TRBD1 is a possible D gene (5 bases). Deletions cut 2 bases from V and 8 bases from J, with 12 bases between. CDR1 is MNHEY and CDR2 is SVGAGI in the germline V gene. CDR3 size: 13 residues. DNA for the CDR3: TGTGCCAGCAGTTACGCAGGGTCTGACGGCTACACCTTC. As protein: CASSYAGSDGYTF.

In its sample, this clonotype was seen many times. This chain connects TRBV5-1 to TRBJ2-4, with TRBD2 matching 15 bases. After removal of 4 bases from V and 0 bases from J, the junction contained 5 bases not matched to a gene. Per the germline V gene, CDR1 is SGHRS and CDR2 is YFSETQ. The length of the CDR3 is 18 residues. CDR3 loop: CASSQGLAGGLAKNIQYF. CDR3 DNA sequence: TGCGCCAGCAGCCAGGGACTAGCGGGAGGCCTAGCCAAAAACATTCAGTACTTC. Drawing the rest from reference TRBV5-1 and TRBJ2-4, the complete variable domain is KAGVTQTPRYLIKTRGQQVTLSCSPISGHRSVSWYQQTPGQGLQFLFEYFSETQRNKGNFPGRFSGRQFSNSRSEMNVSTLELGDSALYLCASSQGLAGGLAKNIQYFGAGTRLSVL.

The table lists this clonotype with a few counts. The chain employs TRBV5-1 and TRBJ2-1, with 10 nucleotides matching TRBD2. V shed 4 bases and J 6 bases; nucleotides not matched to a gene: 7. The CDR3 consists of 15 residues. Per germline, CDR1 SGHRS and CDR2 YFSETQ. The CDR3 coding sequence is TGCGCCAGCAGCCGAGCGGGAGGGCCGGGCAATGAGCAGTTCTTC. Translated, it gives CASSRAGGPGNEQFF.

This clonotype appeared once. The CDR3 protein is CASSEGVTGMAYEQYF. The DNA for the CDR3 is TGTGCCAGCAGTGAAGGTGTGACAGGGATGGCCTACGAGCAGTACTTC. The rearrangement links TRBV6-1 to TRBJ2-7; 7 bases are a match to TRBD1. The CDR3 runs to 16 residues. Germline V lookup: CDR1 MNHNS, CDR2 SASEGT. V was clipped by 1 base and J by 2 bases; unmatched bases: 8.

This clonotype was picked up a small number of times. The gene calls are TRBV28 and TRBJ2-1, with TRBD2 matching over 12 bases. Looked up from germline, CDR1 is MDHEN and CDR2 is SYDVKM. This CDR3 is 20 amino acids long. Unmatched junction bases numbered 21, after V lost 5 bases and J lost 7 bases. The CDR3: CASSLPAGKARLAGENEQFF. The DNA for the CDR3 is TGTGCCAGCAGTCTCCCGGCAGGTAAAGCTCGACTAGCGGGAGAAAATGAGCAGTTCTTC.

The chain joins TRBV30 to TRBJ1-5; TRBD1 matches 8 bases. This CDR3 has 15 amino acids. From germline, CDR1 is GTSNPN and CDR2 SVGIG (reference sequence). With 1 base clipped from V and 2 bases from J, the junction kept 4 bases outside the gene matches. CDR3 amino acids: CAWSAATGGNQPQHF. CDR3 DNA sequence: TGTGCCTGGAGTGCGGCGACAGGGGGCAATCAGCCCCAGCATTTT. Based on the CDR3 plus reference TRBV30 and TRBJ1-5, the full variable domain is SQTIHQWPATLVQPVGSPLSLECTVEGTSNPNLYWYRQAAGRGLQLLFYSVGIGQISSEVPQNLSASRPQDRQFILSSKKLLLSDSGFYLCAWSAATGGNQPQHFGDGTRLSIL.

The genes are TRBV4-2 and TRBJ2-6; D is ambiguous. V was shortened by 0 bases and J by 0 bases, with 18 bases between the two germline ends. Germline CDR1 LGHNA, CDR2 YNFKEQ. The CDR3 runs to 20 residues. In DNA, the CDR3 is TGTGCCAGCAGCCAAGAGTTTCGGGCTAGTTACTTCTCTGGGGCCAACGTCCTGACTTTC. It encodes CASSQEFRASYFSGANVLTF.

This clonotype showed up just a few times. This sequence joins TRBV24-1 and TRBJ2-1; D remains ambiguous. Trimming shortened V by 5 bases and J by 6 bases, and 7 bases separated the two germline ends. This CDR3 has 12 residues. CDR1 and CDR2 from the germline V gene are KGHDR and SFDVKD. The chain's CDR3 is CATSGLSNEQFF. Written as DNA, the CDR3 is TGTGCCACCAGTGGGCTATCCAATGAGCAGTTCTTC.

To note about this clonotype: Being one base from a much bigger clone, this may be a read error. Because the CDR3's place on the DNA is in doubt, the DNA is left out and the CDR3 is given as listed by TCRdb. The chain couples TRBV27 to TRBJ2-1; the D segment call TRBD1 is taken from the table without a DNA check. The length of the CDR3 is 14 amino acids, counting both ends. Germline V gives CDR1 MNHEY, CDR2 SMNVEV (reference sequence). CDR3 loop: CASSFWGTGNEQSF.

The rearrangement uses TRBV19 and TRBJ2-3, with D unclear. Trimming removed 1 base from V and 4 bases from J, with 3 bases in between. CDR1 is LNHDA and CDR2 is SQIVND in the germline V gene (reference sequence). The CDR3 covers 12 residues. CDR3 loop: CASSIASDTQYF. CDR3 nucleotide sequence: TGTGCCAGTAGTATAGCATCAGATACGCAGTATTTT.

There are many counts of this clonotype. The chain recombines TRBV30 with TRBJ2-3, with D perhaps TRBD1 or TRBD2 (5 bases each). In germline, CDR1 is GTSNPN, CDR2 SVGIG (reference sequence). This CDR3 has 11 residues. Deletions cut 1 base from V and 7 bases from J, with 6 bases between. The CDR3 loop is CAWSGGNTQYF. DNA of the CDR3: TGTGCCTGGAGTGGGGGGAATACGCAGTATTTT.

This clonotype came up many times. This chain connects TRBV5-1 to TRBJ1-1, with D possibly being TRBD1 (6 bases). V was trimmed by 3 bases and J by 1 base, leaving 10 bases between them. This CDR3 contains 14 residues. The germline V gene has CDR1 SGHRS and CDR2 YFSETQ. This CDR3 reads CASSWTTGNTEAFF. As DNA, the CDR3 is TGCGCCAGCAGCTGGACGACAGGGAACACTGAAGCTTTCTTT.

This clonotype was seen a handful of times. The chain has TRBV29-1 and TRBJ2-2, with 9 bases fitting TRBD2. The germline gives CDR1 SQVTM, CDR2 ANQGSEA. The V segment lost 7 bases and the J segment 2 bases; nucleotides outside the gene matches: 11. The CDR3 loop spans 16 amino acids. In nucleotides, the CDR3 is TGCAGCGCTGGGGCTAGCGGGACTACTAACACCGGGGAGCTGTTTTTT. This encodes CSAGASGTTNTGELFF.

As for this clonotype: With a much larger clone just one base away, this may be a read error. The chain is built from TRBV10-1 and TRBJ2-3, with D hard to call. Germline V gene data show CDR1 as WNHNN and CDR2 as SYGVQD (reference sequence). This CDR3 spans 14 amino acids. This chain's CDR3 is CTSSEASYTDTQYF. CDR3 nucleotides: TGCACCAGCAGTGAGGCCAGCTACACAGATACGCAGTATTTT.

This clonotype was detected ten times or more. The V and J genes are TRBV11-3 and TRBJ2-1, with TRBD1 matching over 8 bases. V dropped 5 bases and J dropped 4; count of bases not matched to a gene: 7. Germline CDR1 is SGHNT and CDR2 is YENEEA. This CDR3 contains 15 residues. DNA for the CDR3: TGTGCCAGCAGCGCCCGGACAGGGCTGTACAATGAGCAGTTCTTC. Protein sequence: CASSARTGLYNEQFF.

The CDR3 is CASSYRNTGELFF. In DNA, the CDR3 is TGTGCCAGCAGTTACAGGAACACCGGGGAGCTGTTTTTT. The chain recombines TRBV12-3 or TRBV12-4 with TRBJ2-2; D remains unclear. This CDR3 is built from 13 residues. V was cut by 4 bases and J by 1 base, with 4 bases left in between.

Only a few counts were recorded for this clonotype. The chain couples TRBV28 to TRBJ2-7; TRBD1 is a possible D gene (5 bases). This CDR3 is built from 14 residues. V lost 6 bases and J lost 2, with 14 bases in between. Per germline, CDR1 MDHEN and CDR2 SYDVKM. CDR3 in DNA: TGTGCCAGCAGCCTATACAGGTCTCCCTACGAGCAGTACTTC. Amino acid sequence: CASSLYRSPYEQYF.

This sequence joins TRBV28 and TRBJ1-2; D is perhaps TRBD1 (5 bases). This CDR3 has 14 residues. Looked up from germline, CDR1 is MDHEN and CDR2 is SYDVKM. The V end lost 6 bases, the J end lost 4 bases, and 15 bases lay between the germline ends. The CDR3, as DNA: TGTGCCAGCAGCGTTGGGGGATCCTCCTATGGCTACACCTTC. Translation gives CASSVGGSSYGYTF.

The chain employs TRBV18 and TRBJ2-1; 7 bases are shared with TRBD2. Trimming removed 3 bases from V and 8 bases from J; junction bases left unmatched: 10. This CDR3 spans 15 amino acids. Germline V gene lookup returns CDR1 KGHSH and CDR2 LQKENI. Here the CDR3 DNA reads TGTGCCAGCTCACCGACTAGCCTGAGAGGCGATGAGCAGTTCTTC. Protein: CASSPTSLRGDEQFF.

About this clonotype: A far larger clone is a single base away, which makes a read error likely. The chain recombines TRBV7-9 with TRBJ2-1, with unresolved D. V lost 1 base and J 8 bases, leaving 0 bases between the germline ends. The CDR3 consists of 10 residues. Germline values: CDR1 SEHNR, CDR2 FQNEAQ (reference sequence). Written as DNA, the CDR3 is TGTGCCAGCAGCTTAGATGAGCAGTTCTTC. Protein: CASSLDEQFF.

The genes are TRBV10-2 and TRBJ1-2; D is uncertain. CDR3 length equals 13 residues. Deletions cut 3 bases from V and 2 bases from J, with 7 bases between. CDR1 is WSHSY, CDR2 SAAADI, per germline. Written as DNA, the CDR3 is TGCGCCAGCAGTGACCGGCCCAACTATGGCTACACCTTC. Its protein is CASSDRPNYGYTF.